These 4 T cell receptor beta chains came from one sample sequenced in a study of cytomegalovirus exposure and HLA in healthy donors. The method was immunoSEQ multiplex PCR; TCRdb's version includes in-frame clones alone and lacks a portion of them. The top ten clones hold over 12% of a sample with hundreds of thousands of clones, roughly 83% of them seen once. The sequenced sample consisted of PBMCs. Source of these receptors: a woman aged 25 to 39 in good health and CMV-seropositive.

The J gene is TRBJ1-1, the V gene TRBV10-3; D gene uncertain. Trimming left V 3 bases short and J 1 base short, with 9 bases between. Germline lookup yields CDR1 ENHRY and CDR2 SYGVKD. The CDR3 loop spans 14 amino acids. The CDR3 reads CAISDPPGNTEAFF. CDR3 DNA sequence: TGTGCCATCAGTGACCCCCCGGGGAACACTGAAGCTTTCTTT.

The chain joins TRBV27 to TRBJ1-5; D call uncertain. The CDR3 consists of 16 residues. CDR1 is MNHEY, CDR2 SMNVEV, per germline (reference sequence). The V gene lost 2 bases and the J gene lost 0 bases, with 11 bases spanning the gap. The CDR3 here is CASSLIAGNSNQPQHF. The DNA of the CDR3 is TGTGCCAGCAGTTTAATAGCGGGGAATAGCAATCAGCCCCAGCATTTT.

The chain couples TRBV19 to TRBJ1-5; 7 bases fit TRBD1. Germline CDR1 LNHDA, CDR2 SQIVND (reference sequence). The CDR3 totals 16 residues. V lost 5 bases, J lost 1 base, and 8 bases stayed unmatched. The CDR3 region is CASSWTTGASNQPQHF. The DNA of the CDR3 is TGTGCCAGTAGTTGGACTACAGGGGCGAGCAATCAGCCCCAGCATTTT.

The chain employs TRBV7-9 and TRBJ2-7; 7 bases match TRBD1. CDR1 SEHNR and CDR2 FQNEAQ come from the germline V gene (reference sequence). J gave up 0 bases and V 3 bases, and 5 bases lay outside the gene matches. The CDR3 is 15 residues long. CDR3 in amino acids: CASSLWDSSSYEQYF. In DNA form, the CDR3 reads TGTGCCAGCAGCTTGTGGGACAGCAGCTCCTACGAGCAGTACTTC.